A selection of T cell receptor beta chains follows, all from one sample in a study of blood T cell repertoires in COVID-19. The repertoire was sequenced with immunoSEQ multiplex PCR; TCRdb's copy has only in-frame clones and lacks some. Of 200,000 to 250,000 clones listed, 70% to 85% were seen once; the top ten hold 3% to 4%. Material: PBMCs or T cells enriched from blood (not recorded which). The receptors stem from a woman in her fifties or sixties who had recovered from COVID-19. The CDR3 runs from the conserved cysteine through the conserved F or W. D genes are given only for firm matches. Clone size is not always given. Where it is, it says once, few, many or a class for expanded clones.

CASSPLTSGDSEQYF	TGTGCCAGCTCACCCTTGACTAGCGGGGATAGCGAGCAGTACTTC	TRBD2	.	TRBV18	TRBJ2-7
CASSPAGGVGGGAYEQYF	TGTGCCAGCTCACCCGCCGGGGGAGTAGGCGGAGGAGCCTACGAGCAGTACTTC	.	few	TRBV18	TRBJ2-7
CASSSLGGQETQYF	TGTGCCAGCAGCTCCCTCGGCGGCCAAGAGACCCAGTACTTC	.	few	TRBV11-2	TRBJ2-5
CASSSDRVYGYTF	TGTGCCAGCAGTTCGGACAGGGTATATGGCTACACCTTC	TRBD1	.	TRBV12-3/TRBV12-4	TRBJ1-2
CASSERDTNQPQHF	TGTGCCAGCAGTGAAAGGGACACTAATCAGCCCCAGCATTTT	.	.	TRBV2	TRBJ1-5
CASSFRRGADTIYF	TGTGCCAGCAGTTTTAGGCGGGGGGCTGACACCATATATTTT	.	.	TRBV28	TRBJ1-3
CASSLTPAGDTEAFF	TGCGCCAGCAGCCTGACCCCGGCAGGGGACACTGAAGCTTTCTTT	.	.	TRBV5-1	TRBJ1-1
CASSLREGTEAFF	TGTGCCAGCAGTTTGAGGGAGGGCACTGAAGCTTTCTTT	.	.	TRBV27	TRBJ1-1
CAISTGGSSYEQYF	TGTGCCATCAGCACAGGGGGGTCATCCTACGAGCAGTACTTC	TRBD1	.	TRBV10-3	TRBJ2-7
CASRGQATSEAFF	TGTGCCAGTCGCGGACAGGCAACGTCTGAAGCTTTCTTT	TRBD1	.	TRBV19	TRBJ1-1
CASSQDPPGGNTEAFF	TGCGCCAGCAGCCAAGATCCCCCAGGGGGGAACACTGAAGCTTTCTTT	TRBD1	.	TRBV4-3	TRBJ1-1
CASSASNRGNEQFF	TGTGCCAGCAGCGCTTCAAATCGCGGGAATGAGCAGTTCTTC	.	.	TRBV9	TRBJ2-1
CSASPGTGDWNQPQHF	TGCAGTGCGAGTCCCGGGACAGGGGATTGGAATCAGCCCCAGCATTTT	TRBD1	.	TRBV20-1	TRBJ1-5
CASSPGQHYEQYF	TGTGCCAGCAGCCCAGGACAGCACTACGAGCAGTACTTC	.	.	TRBV3-1/TRBV3-2	TRBJ2-7
CASSRPRGGDEQFF	TGTGCCAGCAGTCGGCCACGCGGTGGCGATGAGCAGTTCTTC	.	.	TRBV27	TRBJ2-1
CASSYGQGRHTGELFF	TGTGCCAGCAGTTACGGGCAGGGTCGTCACACCGGGGAGCTGTTTTTT	.	.	TRBV6-5	TRBJ2-2
CASSPPTGLNTEAFF	TGTGCCAGCAGTCCACCGACAGGTTTGAACACTGAAGCTTTCTTT	.	.	TRBV28	TRBJ1-1
CASSIDGGLEQFF	TGTGCCAGTAGTATAGACGGAGGGCTCGAGCAGTTCTTC	.	.	TRBV19	TRBJ2-1
CASSLAGGGPYSEQYF	TGTGCCAGCAGCTTAGCCGGCGGGGGGCCCTACAGCGAGCAGTACTTC	TRBD2	few	TRBV7-9	TRBJ2-7
CASSGQGMGELFF	TGTGCCAGCAGTGGACAGGGGATGGGGGAGCTGTTTTTT	TRBD1	.	TRBV28	TRBJ2-2
CASSLVPPWGGRNTEAFF	TGTGCCAGCAGTTTAGTACCCCCATGGGGGGGGAGGAACACTGAAGCTTTCTTT	.	many	TRBV27	TRBJ1-1
CASWDRDRGHSGELFF	TGTGCCAGCTGGGATAGGGACAGGGGCCACTCCGGGGAGCTGTTTTTT	TRBD1	.	TRBV19	TRBJ2-2
CASSLGASGKETDTQYF	TGTGCCAGCAGCTTAGGCGCAAGCGGGAAGGAAACAGATACGCAGTATTTT	TRBD2	.	TRBV7-7	TRBJ2-3
CASSLQGSTEAFF	TGTGCCAGCAGTTTGCAGGGGTCCACTGAAGCTTTCTTT	.	.	TRBV27	TRBJ1-1
CASSPRTDGQPQHF	TGTGCCAGTAGTCCCCGGACAGATGGCCAGCCCCAGCATTTT	.	.	TRBV19	TRBJ1-5
CASSSRPGGGLGYEQYF	TGTGCCAGCAGCTCGCGCCCGGGGGGGGGTTTAGGCTACGAGCAGTACTTC	TRBD2	.	TRBV7-6	TRBJ2-7
CASSLVGQGTWPYNEQFF	TGCGCCAGCAGCTTGGTGGGACAGGGGACCTGGCCCTACAATGAGCAGTTCTTC	TRBD1	.	TRBV5-1	TRBJ2-1